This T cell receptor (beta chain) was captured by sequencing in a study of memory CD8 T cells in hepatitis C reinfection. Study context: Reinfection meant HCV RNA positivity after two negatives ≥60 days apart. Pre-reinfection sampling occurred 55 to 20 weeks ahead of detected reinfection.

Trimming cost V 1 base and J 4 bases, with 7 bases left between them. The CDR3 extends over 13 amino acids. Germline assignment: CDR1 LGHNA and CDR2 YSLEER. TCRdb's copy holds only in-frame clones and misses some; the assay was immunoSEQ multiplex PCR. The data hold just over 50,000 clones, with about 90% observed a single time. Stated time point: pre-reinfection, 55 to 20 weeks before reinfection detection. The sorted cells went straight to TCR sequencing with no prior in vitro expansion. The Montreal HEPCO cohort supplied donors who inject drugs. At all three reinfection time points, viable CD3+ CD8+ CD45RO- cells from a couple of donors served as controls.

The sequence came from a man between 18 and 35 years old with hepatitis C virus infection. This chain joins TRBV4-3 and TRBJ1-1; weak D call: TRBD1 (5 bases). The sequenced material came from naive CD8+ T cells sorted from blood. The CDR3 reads CASSQGDSTEAFF. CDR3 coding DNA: TGCGCCAGCAGCCAAGGAGACAGCACTGAAGCTTTCTTT.